This TCR beta chain was identified during a study of cytomegalovirus exposure and HLA in healthy donors. Study-wide findings and caveats: Later analysis demonstrated an association between a missense DCLRE1C variant and TCR beta V- and J-gene trimming. Among TCR beta chains, those listed as cytomegalovirus-associated numbered around 180. There were some V segments, including TRBV6-2 and TRBV6-3, excluded as indistinguishable.

The PCR employed 60 Vbeta primers together with 13 Jbeta primers. The protocol was immunoSEQ multiplex PCR, while the TCRdb copy is restricted to in-frame clones and leaves out a portion. The sample comprises about 90,000 clones, less than 80% of which are singletons, and about 22% rests with the top ten. On this clone itself: What it binds is unknown.

The trim removed 3 bases at V and 5 bases at J, leaving 13 bases unmatched. CDR1 and CDR2 from the germline V gene are GTSNPN and SVGIG (reference sequence). The CDR3 length is 16 residues. When sampled, the donors appeared nominally healthy, though they likely had unrecorded immune exposures. This TCR came from a woman aged 50 to 60 in good health and CMV-seropositive. The chain couples TRBV30 to TRBJ2-3; 8 bases line up with TRBD2. The sample was PBMCs. The CDR3 spells CAWRHPQGLGIDTQYF. DNA of the CDR3: TGTGCCTGGAGACATCCCCAGGGACTAGGGATAGATACGCAGTATTTT.